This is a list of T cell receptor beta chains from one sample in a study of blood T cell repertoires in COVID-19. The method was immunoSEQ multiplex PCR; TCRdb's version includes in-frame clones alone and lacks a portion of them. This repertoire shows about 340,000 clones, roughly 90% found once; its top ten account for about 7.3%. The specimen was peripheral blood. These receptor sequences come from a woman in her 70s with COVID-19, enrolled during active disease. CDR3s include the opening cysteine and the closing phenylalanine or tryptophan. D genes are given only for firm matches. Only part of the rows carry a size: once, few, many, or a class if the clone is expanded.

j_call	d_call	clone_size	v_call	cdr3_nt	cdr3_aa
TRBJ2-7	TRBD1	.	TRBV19	TGTGCCAGTAGTATAGAGGACAGGGCCTACGAGCAGTACTTC	CASSIEDRAYEQYF
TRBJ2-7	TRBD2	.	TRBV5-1	TGCGCCAGCAGTTTAGGACTAGGGGCCGGCGAGCAGTACTTC	CASSLGLGAGEQYF
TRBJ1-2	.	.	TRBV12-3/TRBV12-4	TGTGCCAGCAGTTCCGGACTTCGCACCTTC	CASSSGLRTF
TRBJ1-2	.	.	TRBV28	TGTGCCAGCTTGCCCCACACTGACAGGCTTCAAGGGGTAAAGGATGGCTACACCTTC	CASLPHTDRLQGVKDGYTF
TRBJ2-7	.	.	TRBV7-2	TGTGCCAGCAGTCGCGAGGGTTTAGGATCCTACGAGCAGTACTTC	CASSREGLGSYEQYF
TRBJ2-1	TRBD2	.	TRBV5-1	TGCGCCAGCAGCCTCCGCCCCATGACTAGCTCGAACAATGAGCAGTTCTTC	CASSLRPMTSSNNEQFF
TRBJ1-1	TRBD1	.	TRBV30	TGTGCCTGGAGTGTACGGGGGACAGGGGGCTTGGCTTTCTTT	CAWSVRGTGGLAFF
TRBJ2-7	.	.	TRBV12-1	TGTGCCAGCAGCTTTGTCGGCAGGGGGAGGCACGAGCAGTACTTC	CASSFVGRGRHEQYF
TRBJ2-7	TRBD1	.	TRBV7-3	TGTGCCAGCAGCCTGGGACAGGGTCGCGAGCAGTACTTC	CASSLGQGREQYF
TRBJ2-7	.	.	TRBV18	TGTGCCAGCTCACCAAGAACAGAAGTATCCTACGAGCAGTACTTC	CASSPRTEVSYEQYF
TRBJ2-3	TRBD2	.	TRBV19	TGTGCCAGTAGTGAGCGGGACAGCACAGATACGCAGTATTTT	CASSERDSTDTQYF
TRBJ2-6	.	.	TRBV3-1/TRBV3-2	TGTGCCAGCAGCCTTCCCGGGACTGGGGCCAACGTCCTGACTTTC	CASSLPGTGANVLTF
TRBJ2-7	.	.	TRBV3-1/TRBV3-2	TGTGCCAGCAGCCAAGATCGGGGGTCCGGGACAGACCCCTACGAGCAGTACTTC	CASSQDRGSGTDPYEQYF
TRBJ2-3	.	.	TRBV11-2	TGTGCCAGCAGCTTAGGCCTCCTTTCAGGAGATACGCAGTATTTT	CASSLGLLSGDTQYF
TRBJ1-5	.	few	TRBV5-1	TGCGCCAGCAGCCCCGGTCCTTCAGGGAGCAATCAGCCCCAGCATTTT	CASSPGPSGSNQPQHF
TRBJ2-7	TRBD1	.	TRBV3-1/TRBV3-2	TGTGCCAGCAGCCGATCGGACAGGGGGAGCTACGAGCAGTACTTC	CASSRSDRGSYEQYF
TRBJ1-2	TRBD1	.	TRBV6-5	TGTGCCAGCAGTTATAAGGGACAGGGGTCCGATGGCTACACCTTC	CASSYKGQGSDGYTF
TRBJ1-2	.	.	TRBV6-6	TGTGCCAGCAGTACCCCAGGTTTATTTAACTATGGCTACACCTTC	CASSTPGLFNYGYTF
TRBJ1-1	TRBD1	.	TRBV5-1	TGCGCCAGCAGCTTGGATCCAGGGGGAGGCACTGAAGCTTTCTTT	CASSLDPGGGTEAFF
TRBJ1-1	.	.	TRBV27	TGTGCCAGCAGTTTAAGGGCACAGGGCTGGAACACTGAAGCTTTCTTT	CASSLRAQGWNTEAFF
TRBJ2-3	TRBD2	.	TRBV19	TGTGCCAGTAACACCGGACTAGCGGGGGGCCGCGGGGGCACAGATACGCAGTATTTT	CASNTGLAGGRGGTDTQYF
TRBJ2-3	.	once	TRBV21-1	TGTGCCAGCAGCGTCCACACAGATACGCAGTATTTT	CASSVHTDTQYF
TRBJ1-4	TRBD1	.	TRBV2	TGTGCCAGCAACGAAGGGACAGGGGAGGAAAAACTGTTTTTT	CASNEGTGEEKLFF
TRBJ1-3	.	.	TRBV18	TGTGCCAGCTCACCCCCGATCCGGGGAAACACCATATATTTT	CASSPPIRGNTIYF
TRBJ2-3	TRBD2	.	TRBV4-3	TGCGCCAGCAGCCAAGACCCTAGCGGGGGCCTCACAGATACGCAGTATTTT	CASSQDPSGGLTDTQYF
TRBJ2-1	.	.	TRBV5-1	TGCGCCAGCAGCCCCCCGGACAGCTACTCCTACAATGAGCAGTTCTTC	CASSPPDSYSYNEQFF
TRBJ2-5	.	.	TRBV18	TGTGCCAGCTCACCTCCTCCGGGACACCCGTACCAAGAGACCCAGTACTTC	CASSPPPGHPYQETQYF
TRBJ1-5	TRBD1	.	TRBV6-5	TGTGCCAGCAGACAGGGGAATCAGCCCCAGCATTTT	CASRQGNQPQHF
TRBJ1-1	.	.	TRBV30	TGTGCCTGGAGTGGTGGGAGTCGAGCTGAAGCTTTCTTT	CAWSGGSRAEAFF
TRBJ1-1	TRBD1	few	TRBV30	TGTGCCTGGAGTTCGGACAGGGGGAACACTGAAGCTTTCTTT	CAWSSDRGNTEAFF